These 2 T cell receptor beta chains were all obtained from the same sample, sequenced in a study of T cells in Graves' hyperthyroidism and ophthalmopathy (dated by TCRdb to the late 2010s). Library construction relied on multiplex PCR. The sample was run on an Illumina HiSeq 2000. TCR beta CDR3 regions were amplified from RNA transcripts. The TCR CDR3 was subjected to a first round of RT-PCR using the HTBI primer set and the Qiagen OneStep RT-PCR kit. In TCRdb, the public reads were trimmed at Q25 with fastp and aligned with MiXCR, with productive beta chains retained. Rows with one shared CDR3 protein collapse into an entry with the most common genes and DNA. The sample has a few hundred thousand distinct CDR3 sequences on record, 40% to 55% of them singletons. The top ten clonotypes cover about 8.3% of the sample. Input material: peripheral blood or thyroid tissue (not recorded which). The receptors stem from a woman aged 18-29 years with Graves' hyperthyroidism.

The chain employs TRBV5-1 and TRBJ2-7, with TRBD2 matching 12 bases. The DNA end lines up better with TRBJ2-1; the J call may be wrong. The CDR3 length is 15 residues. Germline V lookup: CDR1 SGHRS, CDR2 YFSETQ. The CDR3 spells CASSLRLAGGAEQFF. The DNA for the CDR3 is TGCGCCAGCAGCTTGAGGCTAGCGGGAGGGGCGGAGCAGTTCTTC.

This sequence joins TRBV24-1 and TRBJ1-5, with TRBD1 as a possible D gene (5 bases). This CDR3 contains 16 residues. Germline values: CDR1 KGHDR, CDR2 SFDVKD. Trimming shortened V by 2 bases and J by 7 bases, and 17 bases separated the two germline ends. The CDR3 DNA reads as TGTGCCACCAGTGATTATTTCGTGGACAATGAGCAGCCCCAGCATTTT. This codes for CATSDYFVDNEQPQHF.